This T cell receptor (beta chain) stems from a study of regulatory T cells in long-lasting Graves disease. Library construction for TCR beta used iRepertoire HTBI primers and Arm-PCR of CDR3 regions. Each CDR3 protein is one row after TCRdb ran MiXCR on the multiplex PCR reads. The sample has more than 650,000 distinct CDR3 sequences; about 30% are singletons. Time point reported: persistent/refractory GD, antithyroid drugs over 5 years with positive TRAb. RNA isolated from PBMCs was used to make the TCR library. Only a few counts were recorded for this clonotype. Unmatched junction bases numbered 15, after V lost 5 bases and J lost 0 bases. CDR1 LNHDA and CDR2 SQIVND come from the germline V gene (reference sequence). This CDR3 has 19 residues.

Sequenced material: peripheral blood mononuclear cells (PBMCs), taken when the disease was refractory, from a patient treated with antithyroid drugs. This receptor was identified in a female donor with Graves disease. The chain combines TRBV19 with TRBJ2-2; 7 positions agree with TRBD1. The CDR3 sequence: CASSSKRGQAYSNTGELFF. The CDR3 region has the DNA TGTGCCAGTAGTTCCAAACGAGGACAGGCTTACTCGAACACCGGGGAGCTGTTTTTT.